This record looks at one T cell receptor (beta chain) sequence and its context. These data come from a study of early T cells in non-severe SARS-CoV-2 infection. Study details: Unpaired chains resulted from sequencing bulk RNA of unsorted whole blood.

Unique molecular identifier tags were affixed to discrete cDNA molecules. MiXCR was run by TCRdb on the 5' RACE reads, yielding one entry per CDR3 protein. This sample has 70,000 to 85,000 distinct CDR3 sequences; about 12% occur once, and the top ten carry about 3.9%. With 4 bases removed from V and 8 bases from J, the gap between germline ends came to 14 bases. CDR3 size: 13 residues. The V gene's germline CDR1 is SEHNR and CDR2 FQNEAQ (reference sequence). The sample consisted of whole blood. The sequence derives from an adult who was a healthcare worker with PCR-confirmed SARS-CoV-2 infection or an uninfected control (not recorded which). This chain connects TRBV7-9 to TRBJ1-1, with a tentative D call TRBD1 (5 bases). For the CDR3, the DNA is TGTGCCAGCAGCTGGGGGATCTCGGAGGAAGCTTTCTTT. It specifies CASSWGISEEAFF.